This T cell receptor beta chain was identified in a study of cytomegalovirus exposure and HLA in healthy donors. Turning to the study itself: Within an early data release were 80 million to 90 million unique TCRs drawn from HLA-typed donors.

This PCR relied on a set of 60 Vbeta primers and 13 Jbeta primers. Using immunoSEQ multiplex PCR, the repertoire was profiled, and TCRdb retains in-frame clones only, with some absent. The sample holds approximately 100,000 clones; over 9.5% are singletons and the top ten take 5.5% to 7.5%. This clone was found a few times. Antigen specificity is unknown. This CDR3 has 15 amino acids. CDR1 SGHRS and CDR2 YFSETQ come from the germline V gene. Trimming cost V 0 bases and J 9 bases, with 16 bases left between them. Overall study findings and caveats: The later analysis indicated that the majority of CMV-associated TCR beta chains appeared HLA-restricted. In a later analysis, at a false discovery rate of 0.05, 15,000 to 20,000 TCR beta sequences were associated with HLA alleles.

Sequencing was done on a sample of PBMCs. The genes are TRBV5-1 and TRBJ2-1; a possible D gene is TRBD2 (6 bases). This receptor was obtained from a man aged 35-49 years in good health and CMV-seropositive. The CDR3 region is CASSLVAGKGGEQFF. In DNA, the CDR3 is TGCGCCAGCAGCTTGGTGGCGGGAAAGGGCGGTGAGCAGTTCTTC.